Presented here are 24 T cell receptor beta chains from one specimen sequenced in a study of blood T cell repertoires in COVID-19. Some clones are missing from TCRdb's copy, which holds only in-frame ones; the method was immunoSEQ multiplex PCR. The data hold 100,000 to 150,000 clones, with 55% to 75% observed a single time. Specimen: peripheral blood. The receptors shown here come from a woman between 65 and 79 years old with acute or convalescent COVID-19.

The chain employs TRBV19 and TRBJ1-5, with unresolved D. Germline CDR1 LNHDA, CDR2 SQIVND (reference sequence). V was shortened by 10 bases and J by 0 bases, with 10 bases between the two germline ends. CDR3 size: 13 residues. The CDR3 loop reads CAIARSSNQPQHF. CDR3 bases: TGTGCCATCGCTAGGAGTAGCAATCAGCCCCAGCATTTT.

J is TRBJ1-4 and V is TRBV19; no clear D gene. The CDR3 has 15 residues. V was shortened by 1 base and J by 6 bases, with 12 bases between the two germline ends. Germline V CDR1 and CDR2: LNHDA, SQIVND (reference sequence). The CDR3 protein is CASSIGSAGYEKLFF. CDR3 DNA sequence: TGTGCCAGTAGTATAGGAAGTGCGGGGTATGAAAAACTGTTTTTT.

This clone was observed a handful of times. This rearrangement joins TRBV4-1 to TRBJ1-1, with D perhaps matching TRBD1 (6 bases). The V gene lost 3 bases and the J gene lost 10 bases, with 27 bases spanning the gap. The CDR3 is made up of 17 amino acids. Germline V lookup: CDR1 MGHRA, CDR2 YSYEKL. The CDR3: CASSQGNGQTESKRAFF. DNA of the CDR3: TGCGCCAGCAGCCAGGGTAACGGACAGACCGAATCGAAGAGAGCTTTCTTT.

The gene calls are TRBV18 and TRBJ1-1; possibly TRBD1 for D (5 bases). V was clipped by 3 bases and J by 1 base, with 9 bases between them. The V gene's germline CDR1 is KGHSH and CDR2 LQKENI. CDR3 length equals 14 residues. DNA of the CDR3: TGTGCCAGCTCACCCAGACAGTCGAACACTGAAGCTTTCTTT. It encodes CASSPRQSNTEAFF.

The gene calls are TRBV28 and TRBJ2-7; TRBD1 matches 10 bases. Germline loops: CDR1 MDHEN, CDR2 SYDVKM. The V gene end was trimmed by 6 bases and the J gene end by 3 bases; junction bases not matched to a gene: 8. The CDR3 runs 15 residues. The CDR3 loop is CASRDSGTGVYEQYF. In DNA form, the CDR3 reads TGTGCCAGCAGAGACTCCGGGACAGGGGTCTACGAGCAGTACTTC.

The V call is TRBV5-6, the J call TRBJ1-3, with 7 bases matching TRBD1. The CDR3 sequence is 17 residues long. V dropped 7 bases and J dropped 0; count of bases not matched to a gene: 13. Germline V gene data show CDR1 as SGHDT and CDR2 as YYEEEE. The CDR3 is CASQGAGGFNSGNTIYF. The CDR3 DNA is TGTGCCAGCCAAGGGGCAGGGGGATTTAACTCTGGAAACACCATATATTTT.

The chain joins TRBV6-5 to TRBJ2-1; 7 bases line up with TRBD2. The ends lost 11 bases at V and 3 bases at J; junction bases unmatched: 4. The CDR3 has 12 residues. The germline CDR1 and CDR2 sequences are MNHEY and SVGAGI. CDR3 residues: CAGGLDYNEQFF. The CDR3 DNA is TGTGCCGGAGGACTAGACTACAATGAGCAGTTCTTC.

The CDR3 is CASSSTVNQPQHF. The CDR3, as DNA: TGTGCCAGCAGCTCCACAGTGAATCAGCCCCAGCATTTT. This chain links TRBV6-2 or TRBV6-3 with TRBJ1-5; D unclear. V was clipped by 6 bases and J by 4 bases, with 10 bases between them. Germline-derived CDR1 and CDR2 are MNHEY and SVGEGT. This CDR3 comprises 13 residues.

The chain couples TRBV5-1 to TRBJ1-4; 8 nucleotides agree with TRBD1. The V and J ends lost 4 bases and 8 bases, in that order; junction bases with no gene match: 7. CDR3 length: 14 amino acids. Germline CDR1 SGHRS, CDR2 YFSETQ. The DNA of the CDR3 is TGCGCCAGCAGCGCGGACAGGGTATCCGAAAAACTGTTTTTT. Protein sequence: CASSADRVSEKLFF.

This clone was detected only a few times. The junction departs from the called germline gene at one end, perhaps through a read error. The V call is TRBV28, the J call TRBJ1-6; D gene unclear. CDR1 and CDR2 (germline): MDHEN, SYDVKM. CDR3 length: 14 amino acids. As DNA, the CDR3 is TGTGCCAGCACTTTAGGCCCTTATAATTCACCCCTCCACTTT. Translating it yields CASTLGPYNSPLHF.

This clone was counted between two and nine times. V usage is TRBV19 and J usage is TRBJ2-1, with D possibly being TRBD1 (5 bases). The CDR3 sequence is 12 residues long. V was pared by 6 bases and J by 8 bases, with 11 bases between. CDR1 and CDR2 from the germline V gene are LNHDA and SQIVND (reference sequence). CDR3 nucleotides: TGTGCCAGTAGGTCTAGGGGTCATGAGCAGTTCTTC. Translation gives CASRSRGHEQFF.

The gene calls are TRBV7-2 and TRBJ1-1; a possible D gene is TRBD1 (6 bases). Germline loops: CDR1 SGHTA, CDR2 FQGNSA. V was cut by 2 bases and J by 8 bases, with 9 bases left in between. The CDR3 is made up of 12 amino acids. In DNA form, the CDR3 reads TGTGCCAGCAGCTTATGGCAGGGGGAAGCTTTCTTT. Protein: CASSLWQGEAFF.

This sequence joins TRBV7-2 and TRBJ1-2; D gene uncertain. Per germline, CDR1 SGHTA and CDR2 FQGNSA. This CDR3 is 14 amino acids long. The V end was cut by 1 base, the J end by 5 bases, with 11 bases between. The DNA of the CDR3 is TGTGCCAGCAGCTTAGTTTACGACTCTTATGGCTACACCTTC. Translated, it gives CASSLVYDSYGYTF. The full variable domain, in which reference TRBV7-2 and TRBJ1-2 provide the parts outside the CDR3, is GAGVSQSPSNKVTEKGKDVELRCDPISGHTALYWYRQSLGQGLEFLIYFQGNSAPDKSGLPSDRFSAERTGGSVSTLTIQRTQQEDSAVYLCASSLVYDSYGYTFGSGTRLTVV.

This CDR3 is CASRQGQGEFYEQYF. CDR3 coding DNA: TGTGCCAGCAGGCAAGGACAGGGCGAATTCTACGAGCAGTACTTC. The V and J genes are TRBV2 and TRBJ2-7; TRBD1 aligns across 8 bases. Looked up from germline, CDR1 is SNHLY and CDR2 is FYNNEI. There are 15 residues in the CDR3. J lost 3 bases, V lost 6 bases, and 10 bases had no gene match.

This clone came up a few times. This chain connects TRBV6-1 to TRBJ1-2; TRBD1 matches 7 bases. This CDR3 is built from 17 residues. Per the germline V gene, CDR1 is MNHNS and CDR2 is SASEGT. The J segment lost 1 base and the V segment lost 1 base, leaving 9 bases of the junction unmatched. The CDR3 region is CASSEGLGQYINYGYTF. CDR3 in DNA: TGTGCCAGCAGTGAAGGATTGGGACAGTATATTAACTATGGCTACACCTTC.

As to this clone: The sample holds other DNA sequences that translate to the same CDR3. This chain uses TRBV27 with TRBJ2-7; 11 positions match TRBD1. The CDR3 has 15 residues. CDR1 is MNHEY and CDR2 is SMNVEV in the germline V gene (reference sequence). V was pared by 2 bases and J by 0 bases, with 0 bases of the junction left unmatched. CDR3 protein: CASSLGQGASYEQYF. DNA for the CDR3: TGTGCCAGCAGTTTAGGACAGGGGGCCTCCTACGAGCAGTACTTC.

This clone has a handful of counts. The chain links TRBV12-5 to TRBJ2-3; 10 nucleotides match TRBD1. Trimming cost V 5 bases and J 5 bases; bases outside gene matches: 7. The germline V gene has CDR1 LGHNT and CDR2 FRNRAP. The CDR3 loop spans 15 amino acids. The CDR3 is CASGQGQGRGDTQYF. CDR3 bases: TGTGCTAGTGGTCAGGGACAGGGGAGGGGAGATACGCAGTATTTT.

The chain combines TRBV11-2 with TRBJ1-6, with 9 positions matching TRBD1. CDR1 SGHAT and CDR2 FQNNGV come from the germline V gene. The CDR3 length is 15 residues. The V gene end was trimmed by 6 bases and the J gene end by 6 bases; junction bases not matched to a gene: 6. Written as DNA, the CDR3 is TGTGCCAGCAGTCAAGGGGGACAGGGTAATTCACCCCTCCACTTT. This encodes CASSQGGQGNSPLHF.

The J gene is TRBJ1-1, the V gene TRBV27; TRBD1 agrees at 7 bases. The CDR3 totals 15 residues. Unmatched junction bases numbered 5, after V lost 0 bases and J lost 4 bases. Germline assignment: CDR1 MNHEY and CDR2 SMNVEV (reference sequence). This chain's CDR3 is CASSLSHRGATEAFF. The CDR3 region has the DNA TGTGCCAGCAGTTTATCCCACAGGGGAGCCACTGAAGCTTTCTTT.

This clone was seen only a few times. The rearrangement uses TRBV5-1 and TRBJ2-1, with D possibly TRBD1 on 6 matching bases. The CDR3 is made up of 18 amino acids. Per the germline V gene, CDR1 is SGHRS and CDR2 is YFSETQ. V dropped 4 bases and J dropped 0 bases, with 20 bases sitting between them. Here the CDR3 DNA reads TGCGCCAGCAGCGTGGGGCCACAGGGCATCAGCTCCTACAATGAGCAGTTCTTC. Residues: CASSVGPQGISSYNEQFF.

This chain joins TRBV12-2 and TRBJ1-2; the D call in the table, TRBD1, was not verified against the DNA. TRBV12-2 is designated a pseudogene. The CDR3 runs 20 residues. In DNA form, the CDR3 reads TGTGCAAGTCGCTTACCGAGCCCCCCGGGACAGTCCAAACCTGACTATGGCTACACCTTC. Its translation: CASRLPSPPGQSKPDYGYTF.

The chain links TRBV5-6 to TRBJ2-7; TRBD2 matches at 7 bases. This CDR3 contains 14 residues. Germline V gene data show CDR1 as SGHDT and CDR2 as YYEEEE. With 4 bases clipped from V and 2 bases from J, the junction kept 6 bases outside the gene matches. CDR3: CASSRLAGTYEQYF. The CDR3 DNA reads as TGTGCCAGCAGCCGACTAGCTGGGACCTACGAGCAGTACTTC.

This chain links TRBV3-1 (or the pseudogene TRBV3-2) with TRBJ2-1; tentative D call: TRBD2 (5 bases). CDR1 is LGHDT and CDR2 is YNNKEL in the germline V gene (reference sequence). This CDR3 comprises 16 residues. V lost 3 bases and J lost 3, with 15 bases in between. The CDR3 sequence is CASSHAERNFYNEQFF. The CDR3 DNA reads TGTGCCAGCAGCCACGCCGAGCGGAATTTCTACAATGAGCAGTTCTTC.

The chain carries TRBV6-5 and TRBJ1-4, with D possibly matching TRBD1 (5 bases). In germline, CDR1 is MNHEY, CDR2 SVGAGI. The CDR3 runs 14 residues. The V and J ends lost 6 bases and 7 bases respectively, with 15 bases between them. This chain's CDR3 is CASRPDLGGEKLFF. In nucleotides, the CDR3 is TGTGCCAGCAGGCCTGACTTGGGGGGTGAAAAACTGTTTTTT.